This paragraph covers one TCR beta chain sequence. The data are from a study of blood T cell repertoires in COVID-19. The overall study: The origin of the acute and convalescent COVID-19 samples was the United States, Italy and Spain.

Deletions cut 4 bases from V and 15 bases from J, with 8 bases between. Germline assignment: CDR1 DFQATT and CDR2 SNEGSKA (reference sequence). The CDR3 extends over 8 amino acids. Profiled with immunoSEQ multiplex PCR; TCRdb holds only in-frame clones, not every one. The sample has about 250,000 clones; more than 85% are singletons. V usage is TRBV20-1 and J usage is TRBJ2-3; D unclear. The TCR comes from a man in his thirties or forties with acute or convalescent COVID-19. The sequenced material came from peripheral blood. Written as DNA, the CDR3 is TGCAGTGCTATCAAGCCCTATTTT. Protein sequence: CSAIKPYF.